The TCR beta chain described here comes from a study of OX40 agonist ivuxolimab in advanced cancers. At the level of the whole study: Ivuxolimab was a fully human IgG2 agonistic monoclonal antibody targeting the costimulatory receptor OX40 (CD134). Intravenous ivuxolimab was administered to patients every 2 weeks at six dose levels: 0.01, 0.1, 0.3, 1.5, 3 and 10 mg/kg. Of the 50 to 55 dose-escalation patients, hepatocellular carcinoma was present in approximately 20, melanoma in about 15, renal cell carcinoma in 9 and head and neck cancer in 9. A male proportion of almost 85% and a mean age of roughly 58 years, ranging from roughly 20 to 80, were recorded for the dose-escalation cohort. Patients were allowed to have had prior anti-PD-1, anti-PD-L1 or anti-CTLA-4 therapy, and approximately 40% of the dose-escalation patients had been treated with checkpoint inhibitors. Three dose-escalation patients achieved partial responses, one with hepatocellular carcinoma and two with cutaneous melanoma. Peripheral TCRbeta sequencing aimed to test whether ivuxolimab altered TCR sequence diversity and caused clonal T-cell expansion. The paper covers the monotherapy dose-escalation part of the phase I ivuxolimab trial, which included N ≈ 50 patients.

With regard to this clone: The target of this receptor is not known. The sample holds no much larger clone one base away, and base qualities are not on file.

Reading the germline V gene gives CDR1 SGHAT and CDR2 FQNNGV. The CDR3 sequence holds 17 residues, the cysteine and phenylalanine included. Only CDR3 DNA is held: 51 bases, read in frame from base 1. V is pared back by 3 bases and J by 4 bases, with 19 bases lying between the germline termini. For sequencing of the TCRbeta CDR3 region, genomic DNA was extracted from the sorted cells. The immunoSEQ Assay was used for sequencing of TCRbeta CDR3 regions. Entries here come from immuneACCESS through TCRdb and include only in-frame sequences with V and J called. Some clones fail to appear in such tables; in the studies checked, an unresolved V gene covers under half of the shortfall, and the cause of the remainder is unknown. For this sample the table gives 55,000 to 80,000 clones, of which roughly nine tenths were detected only once. In total, the top ten clones hold around 12% of the sample. General findings and caveats noted by the study authors: Low levels of normalized T-cell clonal expansion were also seen in some patients who did not respond. The antigen specificity of the peripheral T cells that underwent clonal expansion was not determined. After ivuxolimab, more expanded clones were found on average in CD8+ T cells than in CD4+ T cells. Clonal expansion of both CD4+ and CD8+ blood T cells was observed from baseline to week 6 at doses 0.1 to 3.0 mg/kg. In the 0.1-3.0 mg/kg groups, partial responders had among the lowest normalized peripheral clonal expansion, particularly in CD8+ T cells.

The trial excluded patients who had a history of autoimmune disease or were on systemic immunosuppression. Peripheral blood for TCR sequencing was drawn from every dose cohort at baseline, at cycle 4 day 1 and at cycle 7 day 1. Samples were obtained from an open-label, multicenter, first-in-human phase I dose-escalation trial of ivuxolimab. Adults with locally advanced or metastatic melanoma, renal cell carcinoma, hepatocellular carcinoma or head and neck squamous cell carcinoma were enrolled in the trial. Before TCR sequencing, CD4+ T cells and CD8+ T cells were sorted from peripheral blood as separate populations.

Source: CD4+ or CD8+ T cells sorted from blood, taken in a trial of the OX40 agonist ivuxolimab. The chain is assembled from TRBV11-2 and TRBJ2-1, and perhaps TRBD1 as D gene, on 6 matching bases. The source is an adult with an advanced solid tumor such as melanoma, head and neck, liver or kidney cancer. The nucleotides are TGTGCCAGCAGCTTCCTCGCCCCGGGACACCATTACAATGAGCAGTTCTTC. This codes for CASSFLAPGHHYNEQFF. Outside the CDR3, residues come from the reference TRBV11-2 and TRBJ2-1 proteins, so the full variable domain is: EAGVAQSPRYKIIEKRQSVAFWCNPISGHATLYWYQQILGQGPKLLIQFQNNGVVDDSQLPKDRFSAERLKGVDSTLKIQPAKLEDSAVYLCASSFLAPGHHYNEQFFGPGTRLTVL.